This T cell receptor (beta chain) was found in a study of shared clonotypes between healthy human individuals. Overall study: In total, the donors were two women and a few men aged 18 to 49.

The germline V gene encodes CDR1 MNHNS and CDR2 SASEGT. Deletions cut 4 bases from V and 2 bases from J, with 10 bases between. The CDR3 sequence is 14 residues long. Libraries were prepared by immunoSEQ multiplex PCR; TCRdb keeps only in-frame clonotypes and omits some of them. The table includes 2 million to 2.5 million clones, 95% detected once. Turning to this clone: Its target is not known.

Study conclusions and caveats: Memory subsets generally showed lower estimated richness than naive subsets. Large sequencing depth failed to make sorted-subset sequencing complete, rarefaction showed.

In the CD4+ fraction, cells were divided into CD45RA+ naive and CD45RA-negative memory subsets. The sample consisted of naive CD4+ T cells sorted from blood. Subset specified: CD45RA+ positively selected. The sequence was obtained from a man aged 18 to 29 in good health. The rearrangement joins TRBV6-1 to TRBJ2-3; D might be TRBD1 or TRBD2, each matching 5 bases. The CDR3 DNA reads TGTGCCAGCAGTGTGGGACGGCTCACAGATACGCAGTATTTT. Protein product: CASSVGRLTDTQYF.